The source of this T cell receptor beta chain is a study of human T cells and chemical hapten exposure. It was from unfractionated whole blood that total RNA was extracted. J lost 7 bases, V lost 6 bases, and 6 bases had no gene match. The CDR3 has 12 residues. Germline CDR1 SQVTM, CDR2 ANQGSEA. In the source study's methods: Sample TCR totals centred on a median of approximately 100,000, ranging roughly 20,000 to 700,000. TCRdb used MiXCR to reprocess the 5' RACE reads, holding one entry per CDR3 protein. The V and J calls and clone size come from TCRdb's table, not from the authors' own analysis. Here the sample spans 110,000 or so distinct CDR3 sequences, 15% to 20% being singletons.

The TCR comes from a human donor in good health. V gene TRBV29-1 combines with J gene TRBJ1-3; 7 positions agree with TRBD1. In DNA form, the CDR3 reads TGCAGCGTCGCAGGGGGACCCAACACCATATATTTT. Translating it yields CSVAGGPNTIYF.